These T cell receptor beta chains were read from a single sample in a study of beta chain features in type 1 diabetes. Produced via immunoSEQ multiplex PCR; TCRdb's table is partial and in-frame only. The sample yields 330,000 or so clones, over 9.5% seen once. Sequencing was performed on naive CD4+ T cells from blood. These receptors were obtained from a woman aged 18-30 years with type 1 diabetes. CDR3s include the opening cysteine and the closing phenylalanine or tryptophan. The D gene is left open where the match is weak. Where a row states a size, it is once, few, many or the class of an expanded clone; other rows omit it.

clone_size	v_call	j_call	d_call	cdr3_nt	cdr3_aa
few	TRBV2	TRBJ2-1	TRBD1	TGTGCCAGCAGTGAAGCCCGGACAGGTAGTGAGCAGTTCTTC	CASSEARTGSEQFF
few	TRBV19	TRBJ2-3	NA	TGTGCCAGCCGGCAGGCCGCCACAGATACGCAGTATTTT	CASRQAATDTQYF
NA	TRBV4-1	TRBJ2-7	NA	TGCGCCAGCAGCCAAGTGGCCGCCCTCGAGCAGTACTTC	CASSQVAALEQYF
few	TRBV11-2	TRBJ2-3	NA	TGTGCCAGCAGCTTAGATATTGCGCAGTATTTT	CASSLDIAQYF
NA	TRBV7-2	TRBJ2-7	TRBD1	TGTGCCAGCAGCTTACTCACAGGGGCCTACGAGCAGTACTTC	CASSLLTGAYEQYF
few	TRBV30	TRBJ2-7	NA	TGTGCCTGGAGTGTAGGACAGCTCTACGAGCAGTACTTC	CAWSVGQLYEQYF
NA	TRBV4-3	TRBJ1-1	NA	TGCGCCAGCAGTACAGACCTGAACACTGAAGCTTTCTTT	CASSTDLNTEAFF
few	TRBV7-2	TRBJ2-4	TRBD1	TGTGCCAGCAGCGCCGGACAGGGTGGGGACATTCAGTACTTC	CASSAGQGGDIQYF
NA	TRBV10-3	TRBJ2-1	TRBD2	TGTGCCATCAGTGAACTGGGGACTAGCGGGATCTACAATGAGCAGTTCTTC	CAISELGTSGIYNEQFF
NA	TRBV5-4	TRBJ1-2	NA	TGTGCCAGCAGCTTTGGCAGAAGAACCTATGGCTACACCTTC	CASSFGRRTYGYTF
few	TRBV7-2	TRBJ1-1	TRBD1	TGTGCCAGCAGCTTAGGGGGGGCAGGGGGCCTCGGTACTGAAGCTTTCTTT	CASSLGGAGGLGTEAFF
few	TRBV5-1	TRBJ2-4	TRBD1	TGCGCCAGCAGCTTGTGGTCAGGGGGCAACGACATTCAGTACTTC	CASSLWSGGNDIQYF
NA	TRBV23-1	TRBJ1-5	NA	TGCGCCAGCAGTCCCTCCCCGACGGGTTCTTGGCAGCCCCAGCATTTT	CASSPSPTGSWQPQHF
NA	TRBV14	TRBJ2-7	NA	TGTGCCAGCAGCCCTAGACCTACCGAGCAGTACTTC	CASSPRPTEQYF
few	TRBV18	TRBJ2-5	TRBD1	TGTGCCAGCTCACCACCGAGGGGACAGGGTCGCCAAGAGACCCAGTACTTC	CASSPPRGQGRQETQYF
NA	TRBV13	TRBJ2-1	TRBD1	TGTGCCAGCAGCTTAACGGGGACAGCCCCCTACAATGAGCAGTTCTTC	CASSLTGTAPYNEQFF
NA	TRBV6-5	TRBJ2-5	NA	TGTGCCAGCAGCCGCCACATCGACTCCCAAGAGACCCAGTACTTC	CASSRHIDSQETQYF
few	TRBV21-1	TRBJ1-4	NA	TGTGCCAGCAGCAATGAGGGAATGCTTTCTACTAATGAAAAACTGTTTTTT	CASSNEGMLSTNEKLFF
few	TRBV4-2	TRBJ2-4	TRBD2	TGTGCCAGCAGCCCGACTAGCGGGGGAGTAAACATTCAGTACTTC	CASSPTSGGVNIQYF
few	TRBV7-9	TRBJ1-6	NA	TGTGCCAGCAGCTTAGAGGATCTAGCATCCCTCCACTTT	CASSLEDLASLHF
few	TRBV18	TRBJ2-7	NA	TGTGCCAGCTCACCACGCCAGGACTCCTACGAGCAGTACTTC	CASSPRQDSYEQYF
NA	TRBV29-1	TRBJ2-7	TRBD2	TGCAGCGTGGGAGGGCGCAGTTCCTACGAGCAGTACTTC	CSVGGRSSYEQYF
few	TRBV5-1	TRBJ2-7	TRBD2	TGCGCCAGCAGCTTGGCTAGCGGGAGGTACGAGCAGTACTTC	CASSLASGRYEQYF
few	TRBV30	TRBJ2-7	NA	TGTGCCTGGAGTGTCCAGGGCGAGCAGTACTTC	CAWSVQGEQYF
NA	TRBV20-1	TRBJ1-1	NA	TGCAGTGCTCAGCGTGTCACTGAAGCTTTCTTT	CSAQRVTEAFF
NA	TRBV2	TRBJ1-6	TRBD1	TGTGCCAGCAGTGTCCGGCAGGACCAGGGGGTCCACTTT	CASSVRQDQGVHF
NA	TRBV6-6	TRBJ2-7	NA	TGTGCCAGCAGTGCCACAGCTTACGAGCAGTACTTC	CASSATAYEQYF
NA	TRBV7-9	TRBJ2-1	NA	TGTGCCAGCAGCCTCAGCGGGAATGAGCAGTTCTTC	CASSLSGNEQFF
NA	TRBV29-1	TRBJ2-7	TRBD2	TGCAGCGTCGGGACTAGCGGGAGGATGATGGACGAGCAGTACTTC	CSVGTSGRMMDEQYF
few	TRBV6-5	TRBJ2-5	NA	TGTGCCAGCAGTTCACAAGAGACCCAGTACTTC	CASSSQETQYF
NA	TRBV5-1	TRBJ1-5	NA	TGCGCCAGCAGCCTGACAGGTTCAGGCCAGCCCCAGCATTTT	CASSLTGSGQPQHF
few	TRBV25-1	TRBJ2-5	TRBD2	TGTGCCAGCAGAATAGCGGGAGGAGGAGAGACCCAGTACTTC	CASRIAGGGETQYF
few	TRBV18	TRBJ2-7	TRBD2	TGTGCCAGCAACGGGGGGGGCTCCTACGAGCAGTACTTC	CASNGGGSYEQYF
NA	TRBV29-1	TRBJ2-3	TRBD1	TGCAGCGTTGTTTGGGACAGGGTCACAGATACGCAGTATTTT	CSVVWDRVTDTQYF
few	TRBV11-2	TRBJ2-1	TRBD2	TGTGCCAGCAGCTTCGGGACTAGCGGGAGGGATTGGTCCAGAGAGCAGTTCTTC	CASSFGTSGRDWSREQFF
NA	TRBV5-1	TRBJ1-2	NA	TGCGCCAGCAGCTTGGCGTCCCGAGAGGGCTACACCTTC	CASSLASREGYTF
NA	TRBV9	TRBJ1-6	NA	TGTGCCAGCAGCCGCGGGTCGAGCTCCTATAATTCACCCCTCCACTTT	CASSRGSSSYNSPLHF
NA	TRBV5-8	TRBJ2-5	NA	TGTGCCAGCAGCTTGGACAGGCGAGGGACCCAGTACTTC	CASSLDRRGTQYF
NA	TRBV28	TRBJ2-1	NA	TGTGCCAGCAGACCCCAGGGGACTGAGCAGTTCTTC	CASRPQGTEQFF
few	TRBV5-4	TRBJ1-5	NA	TGTGCCAGCCCCGTGGCGGGGGAACAGCCCCAGCATTTT	CASPVAGEQPQHF
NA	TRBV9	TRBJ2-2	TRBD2	TGTGCCAGCAGCGAAACTAGCGGGAACACCGGGGAGCTGTTTTTT	CASSETSGNTGELFF
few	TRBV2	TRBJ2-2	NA	TGTGCCAGCACTACGGAGTACACCGGGGAGCTGTTTTTT	CASTTEYTGELFF
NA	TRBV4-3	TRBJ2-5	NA	TGCGCCAGCAGCCAAGGTGGGGCGGACCAAGAGACCCAGTACTTC	CASSQGGADQETQYF
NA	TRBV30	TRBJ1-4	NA	TGTGCCTGGAGTGGGGGGCAGCCTAATGAAAAACTGTTTTTT	CAWSGGQPNEKLFF
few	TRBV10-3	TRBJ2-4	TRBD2	TGTGCCATCAGTGACGGACTAGCGGGAGGAAACATTCAGTACTTC	CAISDGLAGGNIQYF
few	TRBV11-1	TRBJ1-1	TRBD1	TGTGCCAGCAGCTGGGGACAGGCCTACACTGAAGCTTTCTTT	CASSWGQAYTEAFF
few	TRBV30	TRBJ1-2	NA	TGTGCCTGGAGTTACAGGATCCTACTCTCCTATGGCTACACCTTC	CAWSYRILLSYGYTF
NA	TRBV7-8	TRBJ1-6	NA	TGTGCCAGCAGCTTAGGTCAGGGGTCAGAACCCCTCCACTTT	CASSLGQGSEPLHF
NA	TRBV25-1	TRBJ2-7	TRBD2	TGTGCCAGCACCTTCCGGGGGGGCCGCTACGAGCAGTACTTC	CASTFRGGRYEQYF
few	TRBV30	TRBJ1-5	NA	TGTGCCTGGAGTGCCAGTAACAATCAGCCCCAGCATTTT	CAWSASNNQPQHF
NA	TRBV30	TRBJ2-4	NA	TGTGCCTGGACAGCAGGAGCCAAAAACATTCAGTACTTC	CAWTAGAKNIQYF
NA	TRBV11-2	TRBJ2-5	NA	TGTGCCAGCAGCTTGATACAGGGTCAAGAGACCCAGTACTTC	CASSLIQGQETQYF
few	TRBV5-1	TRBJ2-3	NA	TGCGCCAGCACCGTGATGGGGGCAGATATGCAGTATTTT	CASTVMGADMQYF
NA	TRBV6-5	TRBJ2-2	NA	TGTGCCAGCAGGCGGGGATCGGGGGAGCTGTTTTTT	CASRRGSGELFF
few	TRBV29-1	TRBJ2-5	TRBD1	TGCAGCGCTAAGGACAGGGTGGTCGGGGAGACCCAGTACTTC	CSAKDRVVGETQYF